This T cell receptor beta chain originates from a study of blood T cell repertoires in COVID-19 (TCRdb year 2020). At the level of the whole study: Collaborator samples came from the United States, Italy and Spain and covered acute and convalescent phases of COVID-19. Sample metadata almost always included a de-identified subject ID, COVID-19 status, age in years and sex. Subjects who had been exposed to COVID-19, were actively infected with it, or had recovered from it provided the deeply sampled blood TCRbeta repertoires that made up the dataset. The material from the prospective study consisted of cDNA or gDNA derived from T cells, B-cell-depleted T cells, or PBMCs. Samples were obtained from the ongoing ImmuneRACE study (first 160 participants) and from some 1,300 subjects provided by 6 global collaborators. Where available, HLA class I and class II types were taken from metadata supplied by the sample provider and were not determined by assay-based typing. The repertoires were released in a freely available public database meant as a resource for research on the immune response to SARS-CoV-2. Beyond this particular receptor, the publication reports: The quantity of clinical and demographic metadata differed by source and by participant and was supplied without curation.

In the prospective study, participants were roughly 18 to 95 years old, resided in about two dozen geographic areas of the United States, and were enrolled through a virtual design. In the prospective study, cohorts were assigned on the basis of participant-reported clinical history obtained from a screening survey and a study questionnaire. Mobile phlebotomists in the prospective study collected whole blood, serum and a nasopharyngeal or oropharyngeal swab from every participant. Participants in the prospective study had the option to provide additional blood draws and questionnaires over a 2-month period. Before DNA extraction, blood samples from the prospective study were shipped at room temperature or frozen. As concerns this clone: The specificity of this receptor is unknown. No much larger clone exists at a distance of one base, and base qualities are not known.

The CDR3 measures 15 amino acids from cysteine to phenylalanine. Only CDR3 DNA remains: 45 bases, in frame from the first base. The germline V gene (reference sequence) specifies DFQATT as CDR1 and SNEGSKA as CDR2. V and J are trimmed by 3 bases and 5 bases, and the gene matches miss 13 bases of the junction. The immunoSEQ Assay, a bias-controlled multiplex PCR, was used to amplify TCRbeta CDR3 regions from genomic DNA. Regarding the original processing steps: Nucleated cell counts per sample were estimated from amplification of reference gene primers within the assay. Sequence reads were collapsed and filtered to measure the absolute abundance of every unique TCRbeta CDR3 rearrangement. Productive Simpson clonality was computed per sample as the square root of Simpson's diversity index over productive rearrangements. TCRdb took this table from immuneACCESS and kept in-frame rearrangements with V and J called. Such tables lack part of the clones; where checked against another copy, unresolved V genes explain under half of the gap, and the rest is unexplained. V, J and clone size were drawn from that table, and D and trimming were deduced from the DNA. This sample has around 190,000 clones in its table, and around 90% of those were observed once. The top ten clones comprise 10% of the sample.

The sequence is built from TRBV20-1 and TRBJ2-7, with 7 bases matching TRBD1. The origin of this receptor is a man aged 18 to 35 with acute COVID-19. The sample consisted of PBMCs or T cells enriched from blood (not recorded which). The CDR3 region: CSASSDPDRVHEQYF. The DNA reads TGCAGTGCTAGTAGTGACCCAGACAGGGTTCACGAGCAGTACTTC.